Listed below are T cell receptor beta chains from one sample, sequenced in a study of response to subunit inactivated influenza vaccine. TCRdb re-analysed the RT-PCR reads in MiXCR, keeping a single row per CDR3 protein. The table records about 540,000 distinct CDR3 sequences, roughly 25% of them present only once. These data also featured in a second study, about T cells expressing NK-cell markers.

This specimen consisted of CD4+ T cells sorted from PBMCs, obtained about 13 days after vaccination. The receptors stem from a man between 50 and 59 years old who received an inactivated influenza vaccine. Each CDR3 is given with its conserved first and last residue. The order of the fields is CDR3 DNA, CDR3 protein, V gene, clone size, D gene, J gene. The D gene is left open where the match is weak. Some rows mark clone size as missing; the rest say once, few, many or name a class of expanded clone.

CDR3nt: TGTGCCAGCAGTCTGAGACCGGTAAAGCAGTTCTTC
CDR3aa: CASSLRPVKQFF
v_gene: TRBV2
abundance: .
d_gene: .
j_gene: TRBJ2-1

CDR3nt: TGCAGTGCCGCGGACAGCTACACCGGGGAGCTGTTTTTT
CDR3aa: CSAADSYTGELFF
v_gene: TRBV20-1
abundance: .
d_gene: .
j_gene: TRBJ2-2

CDR3nt: TGTGCCAGCAGTTCTAGGGTGCAGAGCTCCTACAATGAGCAGTTCTTC
CDR3aa: CASSSRVQSSYNEQFF
v_gene: TRBV6-5
abundance: few
d_gene: .
j_gene: TRBJ2-1

CDR3nt: TGTGCCAGCAGCCTTCGACAGGGATCCTGGGAGCAGTACTTC
CDR3aa: CASSLRQGSWEQYF
v_gene: TRBV7-2
abundance: .
d_gene: TRBD1
j_gene: TRBJ2-7

CDR3nt: TGTGCCACCAGCAGAAAAAACAGGGGGTTTGGGGAGACCCAGTACTTC
CDR3aa: CATSRKNRGFGETQYF
v_gene: TRBV15
abundance: few
d_gene: TRBD1
j_gene: TRBJ2-5

CDR3nt: TGCAGCGTTGAGTCTCGGTTGACCAATGAGCAGTTCTTC
CDR3aa: CSVESRLTNEQFF
v_gene: TRBV29-1
abundance: few
d_gene: .
j_gene: TRBJ2-1

CDR3nt: TGTGCCAGCAGATCTAGCGGGAGGAGGAATGAGCAGTTCTTC
CDR3aa: CASRSSGRRNEQFF
v_gene: TRBV6-2/TRBV6-3
abundance: many
d_gene: TRBD2
j_gene: TRBJ2-1

CDR3nt: TGCAGTGCTAGAACTAGAGATTCCTACAATGAGCAGTTCTTC
CDR3aa: CSARTRDSYNEQFF
v_gene: TRBV20-1
abundance: few
d_gene: .
j_gene: TRBJ2-1

CDR3nt: TGTGCCAGCAGCCCAGGCTTTGGACTAGGCACAGATACGCAGTATTTT
CDR3aa: CASSPGFGLGTDTQYF
v_gene: TRBV5-5
abundance: few
d_gene: TRBD2
j_gene: TRBJ2-3

CDR3nt: TGTGCCAGCAGGTCCTACAGGGGGCGCGAAGCTAACTATGGCTACACCTTC
CDR3aa: CASRSYRGREANYGYTF
v_gene: TRBV11-2
abundance: .
d_gene: TRBD1
j_gene: TRBJ1-2

CDR3nt: TGTGCCAGCAGTTCCGTTAATTCACCCCTCCACTTT
CDR3aa: CASSSVNSPLHF
v_gene: TRBV28
abundance: .
d_gene: .
j_gene: TRBJ1-6

CDR3nt: TGCGCCAGCAGCCAAGTGGCAGCACCCCACAATGAGCAGTTCTTC
CDR3aa: CASSQVAAPHNEQFF
v_gene: TRBV4-3
abundance: .
d_gene: .
j_gene: TRBJ2-1

CDR3nt: TGTGCCAGCAGCTTAGTTGGGACAGGCTCTACCCGCGCCTACGAGCAGTACTTC
CDR3aa: CASSLVGTGSTRAYEQYF
v_gene: TRBV11-2
abundance: .
d_gene: TRBD1
j_gene: TRBJ2-7

CDR3nt: TGCGCCAGCAGCCAAGATGGGAAGCGGGGGGGCACAGATACGCAGTATTTT
CDR3aa: CASSQDGKRGGTDTQYF
v_gene: TRBV4-3
abundance: few
d_gene: TRBD2
j_gene: TRBJ2-3

CDR3nt: TGTGCCAGCAGCCCACAACCGGACAGGAGTGCCGGGGAGCTGTTTTTT
CDR3aa: CASSPQPDRSAGELFF
v_gene: TRBV7-3
abundance: .
d_gene: TRBD1
j_gene: TRBJ2-2

CDR3nt: TGTGCCAGCAGCCCCCCGACAGGGGGCTCTCGGGAGCAGTACTTC
CDR3aa: CASSPPTGGSREQYF
v_gene: TRBV4-2
abundance: .
d_gene: TRBD1
j_gene: TRBJ2-7

CDR3nt: TGTGCCAGCAGTTCTGGGGGTGGAAACACCATATATTTT
CDR3aa: CASSSGGGNTIYF
v_gene: TRBV6-5
abundance: .
d_gene: .
j_gene: TRBJ1-3

CDR3nt: TGTGCCAGCAGCTTATTTCTCAGGGGTAACACCGGGGAGCTGTTTTTT
CDR3aa: CASSLFLRGNTGELFF
v_gene: TRBV7-2
abundance: .
d_gene: .
j_gene: TRBJ2-2

CDR3nt: TGTGCCAGCAGTTTAGGAGGACCAAATAGCAATCAGCCCCAGCATTTT
CDR3aa: CASSLGGPNSNQPQHF
v_gene: TRBV12-3/TRBV12-4
abundance: many
d_gene: .
j_gene: TRBJ1-5

CDR3nt: TGCGCCAGCAGCCAAGATTGGGCAACCCCTAAGCAGTTCTTC
CDR3aa: CASSQDWATPKQFF
v_gene: TRBV4-3
abundance: .
d_gene: .
j_gene: TRBJ2-1

CDR3nt: TGCAGCGTTATGGACGGCAACTTGAATCAGCCCCAGCATTTT
CDR3aa: CSVMDGNLNQPQHF
v_gene: TRBV29-1
abundance: few
d_gene: .
j_gene: TRBJ1-5

CDR3nt: TGTGCCAGCAGCTTAGCTTCCTCCCTGCATACGCAGTATTTT
CDR3aa: CASSLASSLHTQYF
v_gene: TRBV7-9
abundance: .
d_gene: .
j_gene: TRBJ2-3

CDR3nt: TGCAGCGTTGATCTCCGGGACAGGGGGACCGCTGTTTACAATGAGCAGTTCTTC
CDR3aa: CSVDLRDRGTAVYNEQFF
v_gene: TRBV29-1
abundance: once
d_gene: TRBD1
j_gene: TRBJ2-1

CDR3nt: TGTGCCAGCATCCCCCGCGGGGGCTTCCATCAGCCCCAGCATTTT
CDR3aa: CASIPRGGFHQPQHF
v_gene: TRBV6-2/TRBV6-3
abundance: .
d_gene: .
j_gene: TRBJ1-5

CDR3nt: TGTGCCATCAGTGAGTCCGGGACACCAACTAATGAAAAACTGTTTTTT
CDR3aa: CAISESGTPTNEKLFF
v_gene: TRBV10-3
abundance: .
d_gene: .
j_gene: TRBJ1-4

CDR3nt: TGTGCCAGCAGCTCCTATTGGAGGGGAGTGGGCTACGAGCAGTACTTC
CDR3aa: CASSSYWRGVGYEQYF
v_gene: TRBV5-6
abundance: .
d_gene: .
j_gene: TRBJ2-7

CDR3nt: TGTGCCAGCAGTCACCGGGACAGCGCCTCGGGGAACAATCAGCCCCAGCATTTT
CDR3aa: CASSHRDSASGNNQPQHF
v_gene: TRBV11-1
abundance: .
d_gene: TRBD1
j_gene: TRBJ1-5

CDR3nt: TGTGCCAGCAGCCCCCGACTAGCGGGAGGGCTCCCCTACGAGCAGTACTTC
CDR3aa: CASSPRLAGGLPYEQYF
v_gene: TRBV7-6
abundance: few
d_gene: TRBD2
j_gene: TRBJ2-7

CDR3nt: TGTGCCAGCAGCTCGCGTAAAAACACAGATACGCAGTATTTT
CDR3aa: CASSSRKNTDTQYF
v_gene: TRBV7-8
abundance: .
d_gene: .
j_gene: TRBJ2-3

CDR3nt: TGTGCCAGCAGCTTGCTACGGGGAACCTACGAGCAGTACTTC
CDR3aa: CASSLLRGTYEQYF
v_gene: TRBV5-5
abundance: .
d_gene: .
j_gene: TRBJ2-7

CDR3nt: TGTGCCAGCAGTTCGGCTTCGGCTAGCGGGAGCATGAGGGCCTACGAGCAGTACTTC
CDR3aa: CASSSASASGSMRAYEQYF
v_gene: TRBV6-2/TRBV6-3
abundance: .
d_gene: TRBD2
j_gene: TRBJ2-7

CDR3nt: TGCAGTGCGACCCGAGGACAGCTTAATCAGCCCCAGCATTTT
CDR3aa: CSATRGQLNQPQHF
v_gene: TRBV20-1
abundance: .
d_gene: .
j_gene: TRBJ1-5

CDR3nt: TGCGCCAGCAGCTTGGACAGGGGACCTAACTATGGCTACACCTTC
CDR3aa: CASSLDRGPNYGYTF
v_gene: TRBV5-1
abundance: few
d_gene: TRBD1
j_gene: TRBJ1-2

CDR3nt: TGCGCCAGCAGTCCCATAAACATTCAGTACTTC
CDR3aa: CASSPINIQYF
v_gene: TRBV23-1
abundance: .
d_gene: .
j_gene: TRBJ2-4

CDR3nt: TGTGCCAGCAGTTACAGGACAGTAAATGAGCAGTTCTTC
CDR3aa: CASSYRTVNEQFF
v_gene: TRBV6-2/TRBV6-3
abundance: few
d_gene: .
j_gene: TRBJ2-1

CDR3nt: TGTGCCAGCAGTGGATCCGGGACTAGCGGGGGAACCACCTACGAGCAGTACTTC
CDR3aa: CASSGSGTSGGTTYEQYF
v_gene: TRBV25-1
abundance: few
d_gene: TRBD2
j_gene: TRBJ2-7

CDR3nt: TGTGCCAGCAGTTACTACGGAGGGGGCACAGATACGCAGTATTTT
CDR3aa: CASSYYGGGTDTQYF
v_gene: TRBV6-2/TRBV6-3
abundance: .
d_gene: .
j_gene: TRBJ2-3

CDR3nt: TGTGCCAGCAGCCCAGGGGTTAGCCGGTTCGAAGCTAACTATGGCTACACCTTC
CDR3aa: CASSPGVSRFEANYGYTF
v_gene: TRBV11-2
abundance: .
d_gene: .
j_gene: TRBJ1-2